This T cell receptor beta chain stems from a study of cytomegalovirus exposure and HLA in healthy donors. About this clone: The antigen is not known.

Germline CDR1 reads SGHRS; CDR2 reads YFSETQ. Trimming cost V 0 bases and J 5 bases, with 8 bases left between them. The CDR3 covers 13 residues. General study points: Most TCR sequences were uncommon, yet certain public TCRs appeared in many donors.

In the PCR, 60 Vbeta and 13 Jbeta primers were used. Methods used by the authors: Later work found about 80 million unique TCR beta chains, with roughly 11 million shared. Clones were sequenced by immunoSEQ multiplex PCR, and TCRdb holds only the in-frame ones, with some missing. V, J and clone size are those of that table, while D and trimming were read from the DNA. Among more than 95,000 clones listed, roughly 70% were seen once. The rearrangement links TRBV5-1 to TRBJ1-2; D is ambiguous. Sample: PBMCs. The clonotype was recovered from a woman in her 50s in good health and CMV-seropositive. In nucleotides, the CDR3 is TGCGCCAGCAGCTTGGTTCGCGGTTATGGCTACACCTTC. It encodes CASSLVRGYGYTF.